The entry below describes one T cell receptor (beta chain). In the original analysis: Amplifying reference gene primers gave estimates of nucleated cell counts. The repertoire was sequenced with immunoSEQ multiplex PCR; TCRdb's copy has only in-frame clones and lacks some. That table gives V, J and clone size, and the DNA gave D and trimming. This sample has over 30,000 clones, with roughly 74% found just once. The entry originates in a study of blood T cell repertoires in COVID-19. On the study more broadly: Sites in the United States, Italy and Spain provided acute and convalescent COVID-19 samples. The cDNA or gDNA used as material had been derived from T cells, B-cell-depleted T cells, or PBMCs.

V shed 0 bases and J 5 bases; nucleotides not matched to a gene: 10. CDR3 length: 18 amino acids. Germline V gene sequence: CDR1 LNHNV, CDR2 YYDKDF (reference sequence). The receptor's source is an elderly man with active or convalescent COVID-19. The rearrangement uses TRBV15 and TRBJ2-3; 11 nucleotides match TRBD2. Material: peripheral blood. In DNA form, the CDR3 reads TGTGCCACCAGCAGAGATAGTCTAGCGGGAGGATCGGTAGATACGCAGTATTTT. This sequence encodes CATSRDSLAGGSVDTQYF. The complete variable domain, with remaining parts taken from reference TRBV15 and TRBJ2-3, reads DAMVIQNPRYQVTQFGKPVTLSCSQTLNHNVMYWYQQKSSQAPKLLFHYYDKDFNNEADTPDNFQSRRPNTSFCFLDIRSPGLGDTAMYLCATSRDSLAGGSVDTQYFGPGTRLTVL.